This T cell receptor (beta chain) was captured in a study of identical twins. General study results and limits: Fewer insertions were carried by abundant cord blood beta clonotypes, but none was seen in memory repertoires. Twins shared beta out-of-frame sequences in excess, but this excess was weaker.

With respect to this clonotype: Antigen specificity is unknown.

After template switching added a universal primer site, the resulting cDNA carried unique molecular identifiers. TCRdb reprocessed the 5' RACE reads via MiXCR and lists one record per CDR3 protein. This table has about 1.7 million distinct CDR3 sequences, less than 35% appearing once. This CDR3 has 16 amino acids. Germline assignment: CDR1 MGHDK and CDR2 SYGVNS. Trimming shortened V by 3 bases and J by 0 bases, and 11 bases separated the two germline ends. Sequenced sample: cord blood. The chain carries TRBV25-1 and TRBJ1-4; D might be TRBD1 (6 bases). This TCR came from a newborn girl in good health. The CDR3 region is CASSDQRQATNEKLFF. CDR3 in DNA: TGTGCCAGCAGTGACCAAAGACAGGCAACTAATGAAAAACTGTTTTTT.